A single sample is the source of the 24 T cell receptor beta chains below, sequenced in a study of cytomegalovirus exposure and HLA in healthy donors. PCR involved 60 Vbeta and 13 Jbeta primers. Using immunoSEQ multiplex PCR, the repertoire was profiled, and TCRdb retains in-frame clones only, with some absent. The table shows roughly 130,000 clones, with less than 85% occurring only once. The sequencing sample was made of PBMCs. The receptors derive from a man in his forties in good health and CMV-seronegative.

This chain connects TRBV5-1 to TRBJ2-7, with D perhaps TRBD2 (6 bases). Germline CDR1 SGHRS, CDR2 YFSETQ. The germline V and J ends were trimmed by 1 base and 4 bases, with 12 bases remaining between them. The CDR3 spans 14 residues. CDR3 bases: TGCGCCAGCAGCTTGCTGCGGGAACCGTACGAGCAGTACTTC. Amino acid sequence: CASSLLREPYEQYF.

The chain links TRBV7-8 to TRBJ2-7; D is possibly TRBD2 (6 bases). The CDR3 covers 18 residues. The ends were cut back, 4 bases at V and 1 base at J, with 23 bases in the middle. Germline V gives CDR1 SGHVS, CDR2 FQNEAQ. The CDR3 is CASSSSGLGLPSSYEQYF. The CDR3 nucleotides are TGTGCCAGCAGCTCATCTGGACTGGGACTGCCTAGTTCCTACGAGCAGTACTTC.

The chain employs TRBV14 and TRBJ2-3; 9 bases are a match to TRBD2. Germline loops: CDR1 SGHDN, CDR2 FVKESK. This CDR3 is built from 15 residues. The ends lost 2 bases at V and 1 base at J; junction bases unmatched: 1. This CDR3 is CASSQWTSGTDTQYF. DNA for the CDR3: TGTGCCAGCAGCCAATGGACTAGCGGCACAGATACGCAGTATTTT.

This clone appeared a single time. The chain links TRBV28 to TRBJ1-1, with D possibly matching TRBD1 (5 bases). CDR1 and CDR2 (germline): MDHEN, SYDVKM. V lost 7 bases and J 8 bases, leaving 20 bases between the germline ends. This CDR3 is built from 14 residues. Written as DNA, the CDR3 is TGTGCCAGCACCCTTGGGCAGGGCCCCTCAGAAGCTTTCTTT. This codes for CASTLGQGPSEAFF. The whole variable domain, filled in from reference TRBV28 and TRBJ1-1, reads DVKVTQSSRYLVKRTGEKVFLECVQDMDHENMFWYRQDPGLGLRLIYFSYDVKMKEKGDIPEGYSVSREKKERFSLILESASTNQTSMYLCASTLGQGPSEAFFGQGTRLTVV.

The chain couples TRBV21-1 to TRBJ2-1; TRBD2, the table's D call, was not compared with the DNA. TRBV21-1 is termed a pseudogene. This CDR3 is 14 amino acids long. The CDR3 here is CASSKGGPAGEQFF. CDR3 DNA: TGTGCCAGCAGCAAAGGGGGTCCAGCGGGAGAGCAGTTCTTC.

This clone occurred a few times. This chain links TRBV7-9 with TRBJ1-5; D might be TRBD1 (6 bases). Trimming removed 4 bases from V and 11 bases from J, with 18 bases in between. Germline V CDR1 and CDR2: SEHNR, FQNEAQ (reference sequence). There are 14 residues in the CDR3. This chain's CDR3 is CASSYGGGLMAQHF. The CDR3 nucleotides read TGTGCCAGCAGCTATGGCGGGGGGCTGATGGCCCAGCATTTT.

V usage is TRBV28 and J usage is TRBJ2-3, with 10 nucleotides matching TRBD1. This CDR3 has 13 amino acids. V lost 5 bases, J lost 7 bases, and 3 bases stayed unmatched. The germline CDR1 and CDR2 sequences are MDHEN and SYDVKM. CDR3 amino acids: CASSRQGANTQYF. Written as DNA, the CDR3 is TGTGCCAGCAGTCGACAGGGGGCAAATACGCAGTATTTT.

Here the CDR3 DNA reads TGTGCCAGCAGTTTGGGCAGGGATTATGGCTACACCTTC. Protein product: CASSLGRDYGYTF. The rearrangement uses TRBV28 and TRBJ1-2; a possible D gene is TRBD1 (5 bases). The CDR3 is made up of 13 amino acids. V lost 3 bases to trimming and J lost 5 bases, with 10 bases between them. Germline-derived CDR1 and CDR2 are MDHEN and SYDVKM.

The J gene is TRBJ1-6, the V gene TRBV13; no clear D. CDR1 is PRHDT and CDR2 is FYEKMQ in the germline V gene (reference sequence). Trimming pared 5 bases from V and 9 bases from J, leaving 8 bases between. The CDR3 contains 12 residues. CDR3 DNA sequence: TGTGCCAGCAGCCTATTTGGTTCACCCCTCCACTTT. Its translation: CASSLFGSPLHF.

The CDR3 sequence: CASSLSGDITYEQYF. DNA of the CDR3: TGTGCCAGCAGTTTATCAGGGGACATCACCTACGAGCAGTACTTC. This sequence joins TRBV27 and TRBJ2-7; D perhaps matches TRBD1 (6 bases). The CDR3 length is 15 residues. Germline assignment: CDR1 MNHEY and CDR2 SMNVEV (reference sequence). Trimming took 0 bases from V and 2 from J, leaving 11 bases between them.

This chain connects TRBV2 to TRBJ1-1; 8 nucleotides align to TRBD1. The CDR3 length is 12 residues. V dropped 10 bases and J dropped 1; count of bases not matched to a gene: 2. In germline, CDR1 is SNHLY, CDR2 FYNNEI. CDR3 DNA: TGTGCCATGGGACAGGCGAACACTGAAGCTTTCTTT. It is translated as CAMGQANTEAFF.

This sequence joins TRBV9 and TRBJ2-3; 10 bases match TRBD1. CDR1 and CDR2 (germline): SGDLS, YYNGEE. CDR3 length: 15 amino acids. Losses at the gene ends were 0 bases for V and 3 bases for J; bases not matched to a gene: 1. The CDR3 DNA reads TGTGCCAGCAGCGTAGTGGGACAGGGGACAGATACGCAGTATTTT. The encoded protein is CASSVVGQGTDTQYF.

The V call is TRBV28, the J call TRBJ2-7; TRBD1 aligns across 9 bases. The germline gives CDR1 MDHEN, CDR2 SYDVKM. The CDR3 is made up of 15 amino acids. V trimming: 7 bases; J trimming: 1 base; junction bases outside the gene matches: 8. The CDR3 region is CASNVPGQGSYEQYF. The CDR3 DNA is TGTGCCAGCAATGTTCCGGGACAGGGTTCCTACGAGCAGTACTTC.

This rearrangement joins TRBV28 to TRBJ2-1; 8 bases match TRBD2. The CDR3 runs 15 residues. CDR1 and CDR2 from the germline V gene are MDHEN and SYDVKM. V trimming: 5 bases; J trimming: 6 bases; junction bases outside the gene matches: 9. CDR3 nucleotide sequence: TGTGCCAGCAGTACTGGGGCTAGCGGGCCCAATGAGCAGTTCTTC. As protein: CASSTGASGPNEQFF.

Only a few counts were recorded for this clone. V and J are TRBV5-6 and TRBJ1-3; 8 nucleotides align to TRBD1. Germline CDR1 is SGHDT and CDR2 is YYEEEE. The CDR3 runs 16 residues. V was clipped by 2 bases and J by 2 bases; unmatched bases: 6. Here the CDR3 DNA reads TGTGCCAGCAGCTTTGGCCCGGACAGGGCTGGAAACACCATATATTTT. Its translation is CASSFGPDRAGNTIYF.

The V call is TRBV7-8, the J call TRBJ2-7; D is perhaps TRBD2 (6 bases). CDR3 size: 16 residues. The V end was cut by 3 bases, the J end by 0 bases, with 15 bases between. Germline assignment: CDR1 SGHVS and CDR2 FQNEAQ. DNA for the CDR3: TGTGCCAGCAGCTTCGGTACCCCCGGGAGCTCCTACGAGCAGTACTTC. Translated: CASSFGTPGSSYEQYF.

The genes are TRBV18 and TRBJ2-1; 7 nucleotides match TRBD1. Trimming at V came to 2 bases and at J to 8 bases, leaving 6 bases not matched to a gene. In germline, CDR1 is KGHSH, CDR2 LQKENI. The CDR3 spans 14 residues. The CDR3 coding sequence is TGTGCCAGCTCACCATCGGACAGGAACTATGAGCAGTTCTTC. Residues: CASSPSDRNYEQFF.

This clone was counted only a few times. CDR3 nucleotide sequence: TGCGCCAGCAGCTTGATACAGTCTACAGGGGGGAATGAGCAGTTCTTC. This gives the protein CASSLIQSTGGNEQFF. This sequence joins TRBV5-1 and TRBJ2-1; 8 positions agree with TRBD1. Unmatched junction bases numbered 10, after V lost 1 base and J lost 7 bases. The CDR3 is made up of 16 amino acids. Germline values: CDR1 SGHRS, CDR2 YFSETQ.

In regard to this clone: This CDR3 fails to terminate in the conserved phenylalanine or tryptophan, so it likely reflects a read error. This chain links TRBV6-1 with TRBJ2-3, with a possible D match to TRBD1 (5 bases). V lost 8 bases and J 4 bases, leaving 16 bases between the germline ends. The CDR3 is 14 residues long. Germline CDR1 reads MNHNS; CDR2 reads SASEGT. The CDR3 coding sequence is TGTGCCAGCGATAGGGCAGGGCTGGCAGATACGCAGTATGTT. The encoded protein is CASDRAGLADTQYV.

The CDR3 region has the DNA TGTGCCAGCAGTGGCCCAGTCCCCGGGACTGAAGCTTTCTTT. Translated, it gives CASSGPVPGTEAFF. The chain is built from TRBV2 and TRBJ1-1; D not resolved. CDR3 length: 14 amino acids. The ends were cut back, 4 bases at V and 5 bases at J, with 14 bases in the middle. The germline CDR1 and CDR2 sequences are SNHLY and FYNNEI.

The rearrangement joins TRBV6-1 to TRBJ1-1; D is perhaps TRBD1 (6 bases). The V end lost 5 bases, the J end lost 0 bases, and 7 bases lay between the germline ends. The germline CDR1 and CDR2 sequences are MNHNS and SASEGT. The CDR3 runs to 13 residues. The CDR3 is CASSTGLNTEAFF. CDR3 nucleotide sequence: TGTGCCAGCAGTACAGGGCTGAACACTGAAGCTTTCTTT.

The chain has TRBV7-9 and TRBJ1-5; D perhaps matches TRBD1 (5 bases). The V end lost 5 bases, the J end lost 9 bases, and 8 bases lay between the germline ends. CDR1 and CDR2 (germline): SEHNR, FQNEAQ (reference sequence). The CDR3 loop spans 11 amino acids. CDR3 in DNA: TGTGCCAGCAGCCCGGGGGGGCCCCAGCATTTT. This encodes CASSPGGPQHF.

The genes are TRBV30 and TRBJ1-6; TRBD1 might be the D (6 bases). Between the trimmed V and J ends, which lost 3 bases and 1 base, there was a span of 16 bases. Germline-derived CDR1 and CDR2 are GTSNPN and SVGIG (reference sequence). CDR3 size: 17 residues. In nucleotides, the CDR3 is TGTGCCTGGAGCCCCGAAGGGGGGGCGTCCTATAATTCACCCCTCCACTTT. Translating it yields CAWSPEGGASYNSPLHF.

The V and J genes are TRBV5-4 and TRBJ1-5; TRBD1 matches 7 bases. Germline V gene data show CDR1 as SGHNT and CDR2 as YYREEE (reference sequence). The CDR3 is made up of 16 amino acids. V lost 2 bases to trimming and J lost 0 bases; unmatched junction nucleotides: 5. The CDR3 nucleotides are TGTGCCAGCAGCTTTACAGGGGTGAATAGCAATCAGCCCCAGCATTTT. Residues: CASSFTGVNSNQPQHF.